This TCR beta chain was sequenced for a study of Ad26.COV2.S vaccination and SARS-CoV-2 variants. Across the study: This donor came from the COV1001 trial of Ad26.COV2.S. The vaccine Ad26.COV2.S was put into the muscle once, or twice with 56 days between. General study points: Compared with placebo recipients, vaccine recipients had higher spike-specific TCR breadth.

A note on this clone: Its antigen remains unidentified.

Clones were sequenced by immunoSEQ multiplex PCR, and TCRdb holds only the in-frame ones, with some missing. Seen here are roughly 330,000 clones, 85% to 90% observed once, and the top ten hold approximately 5.8%. The treatment is: 15 to 20 received Ad26.COV2.S at low or high dose, single or two shots; roughly five received placebo; per-sample allocation not given. Specimens were obtained on day 63 following the first vaccine or placebo injection. CDR1 and CDR2 from the germline V gene are SEHNR and FQNEAQ (reference sequence). This CDR3 region has 14 residues. Between the trimmed V and J ends, which lost 6 bases and 0 bases, there was a span of 9 bases.

This chain uses TRBV7-9 with TRBJ2-1; tentatively, D is TRBD1 (6 bases). The specimen comprised peripheral blood, sampled in a trial of Ad26.COV2.S vaccine versus placebo. The receptor's source is a person aged 18 to 59 who received the Ad26.COV2.S COVID-19 vaccine or a placebo. Here the CDR3 reads CASSSRGSYNEQFF. CDR3 bases: TGTGCCAGCAGTTCCAGGGGCTCCTACAATGAGCAGTTCTTC. The full variable domain, rest sourced from reference TRBV7-9 and TRBJ2-1, is DTGVSQNPRHKITKRGQNVTFRCDPISEHNRLYWYRQTLGQGPEFLTYFQNEAQLEKSRLLSDRFSAERPKGSFSTLEIQRTEQGDSAMYLCASSSRGSYNEQFFGPGTRLTVL.